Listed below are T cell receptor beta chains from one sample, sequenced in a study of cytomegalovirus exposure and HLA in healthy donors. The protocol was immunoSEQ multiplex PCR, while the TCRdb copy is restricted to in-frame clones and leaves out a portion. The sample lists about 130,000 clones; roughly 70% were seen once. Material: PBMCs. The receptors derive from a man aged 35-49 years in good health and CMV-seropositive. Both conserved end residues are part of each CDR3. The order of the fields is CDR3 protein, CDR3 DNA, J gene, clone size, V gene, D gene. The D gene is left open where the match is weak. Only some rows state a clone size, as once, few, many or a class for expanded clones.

CASSLGTSRGLEQYF TGTGCCAGCAGCCTCGGGACTAGCCGGGGCCTCGAGCAGTACTTC TRBJ2-7 - TRBV7-9 TRBD2
CASSITGGASYEQYF TGTGCCAGTAGTATTACGGGAGGGGCTAGCTACGAGCAGTACTTC TRBJ2-7 - TRBV19 TRBD2
CASSSSQGSPYEQYF TGTGCCAGCAGCTCGTCACAGGGAAGTCCCTACGAGCAGTACTTC TRBJ2-7 - TRBV5-5 -
CASSHPYRGRVDTQYF TGCGCCAGCAGTCATCCCTACAGGGGGCGAGTAGATACGCAGTATTTT TRBJ2-3 - TRBV23-1 TRBD1
CARALGLLKF TGTGCCAGGGCCCTAGGTTTACTCAAGTTC TRBJ1-2 - TRBV2 -
CASSLGTLSSYEQYF TGTGCCAGCAGCTTGGGAACATTAAGCTCCTACGAGCAGTACTTC TRBJ2-7 - TRBV5-4 -
CASIGDRGARGEQFF TGTGCCAGCATTGGGGACAGGGGCGCTAGGGGCGAGCAGTTCTTC TRBJ2-1 - TRBV6-1 TRBD1
CASSSEGATNEKLFF TGTGCCAGCAGTTCCGAGGGGGCTACTAATGAAAAACTGTTTTTT TRBJ1-4 - TRBV6-5 TRBD1
CASSLRQANTEAFF TGTGCCAGCAGCTTAAGACAGGCGAACACTGAAGCTTTCTTT TRBJ1-1 - TRBV13 -
CASSSTGGGMKTQYF TGTGCCAGCAGTTCCACAGGGGGCGGCATGAAGACCCAGTACTTC TRBJ2-5 - TRBV28 TRBD1
CASSPSVENTEAFF TGTGCCAGCTCACCGTCCGTAGAGAACACTGAAGCTTTCTTT TRBJ1-1 many TRBV18 -
CASSLGQQLTYEQYF TGTGCCAGCAGCTTAGGACAGCAACTAACCTACGAGCAGTACTTC TRBJ2-7 few TRBV11-2 -
CASSLGLAGVSIYEQYF TGTGCCAGCAGCTTAGGACTAGCGGGGGTTTCAATCTACGAGCAGTACTTC TRBJ2-7 few TRBV7-8 TRBD2
CASRPGSYGYTF TGTGCCAGCAGACCGGGATCCTATGGCTACACCTTC TRBJ1-2 - TRBV6-1 -
CASSPSTGGLTEAFF TGTGCCAGCTCACCGTCGACAGGGGGCCTCACTGAAGCTTTCTTT TRBJ1-1 - TRBV18 TRBD1
CASSQASGSRYEQYF TGTGCCAGCTCACAAGCTAGCGGGAGCCGCTACGAGCAGTACTTC TRBJ2-7 - TRBV18 TRBD2
CASSYSITGGWEQYF TGTGCCAGCAGTTACTCGATTACAGGGGGCTGGGAGCAGTACTTC TRBJ2-7 - TRBV6-5 TRBD1
CASSIADRGTDTQYF TGTGCCAGTAGTATAGCGGACAGGGGGACAGATACGCAGTATTTT TRBJ2-3 - TRBV19 TRBD1
CASSPQVFTTGGAQETQYF TGTGCCAGCTCACCACAGGTGTTTACGACGGGAGGGGCCCAAGAGACCCAGTACTTC TRBJ2-5 few TRBV18 TRBD2
CASSLVPRGEQYF TGTGCCAGCAGCTTAGTCCCACGGGGTGAGCAGTACTTC TRBJ2-7 - TRBV7-2 -
CASSESGEQYF TGTGCCAGCAGTGAATCGGGTGAGCAGTACTTC TRBJ2-7 few TRBV25-1 -
CASSVGHRGSYEQYF TGTGCCAGCAGCGTAGGACACCGGGGCTCCTACGAGCAGTACTTC TRBJ2-7 few TRBV9 -
CASTIDRWVSQPQHF TGTGCCAGCACCATTGACAGGTGGGTTAGCCAGCCCCAGCATTTT TRBJ1-5 - TRBV19 -
CASSPNRVGEKLFF TGTGCCAGCTCACCAAACAGGGTAGGGGAAAAACTGTTTTTT TRBJ1-4 - TRBV18 -
CASRLGGREKLFF TGCGCCAGCAGGTTAGGGGGCAGGGAAAAACTGTTTTTT TRBJ1-4 - TRBV5-1 TRBD1
CASSLGGLSYEQYF TGTGCCAGCAGCCTCGGGGGACTCTCCTACGAGCAGTACTTC TRBJ2-7 few TRBV7-9 -
CASSEWRDSYEQYF TGTGCCAGCAGTGAATGGAGGGACTCCTACGAGCAGTACTTC TRBJ2-7 - TRBV2 -
CASSLDRALYLGYTF TGTGCCAGCAGCTTGGACAGGGCCTTATATCTAGGCTACACCTTC TRBJ1-2 once TRBV7-9 TRBD1
CASSFFGELFF TGTGCCAGCAGTTTCTTCGGGGAGCTGTTTTTT TRBJ2-2 - TRBV6-5 -
CASSHRDRELFF TGCGCCAGCAGTCACCGGGACAGGGAGCTGTTTTTT TRBJ2-2 - TRBV4-1 -
CASSSGTSGRGTDTQYF TGTGCCAGCAGCTCCGGGACTAGCGGGCGGGGCACAGATACGCAGTATTTT TRBJ2-3 - TRBV5-4 TRBD2
CASSLSGDSYNEQFF TGCGCCAGCAGCCTTAGCGGGGACTCCTACAATGAGCAGTTCTTC TRBJ2-1 - TRBV5-1 TRBD2
CASSPIQGAEAFF TGCGCCAGCAGCCCGATACAGGGAGCTGAAGCTTTCTTT TRBJ1-1 - TRBV4-1 -
CASSDPRGPGTGELFF TGCGCCAGCAGTGACCCCAGGGGGCCGGGCACCGGGGAGCTGTTTTTT TRBJ2-2 - TRBV10-1 TRBD1
CASSPLAGTDNEKLFF TGTGCCAGCAGTCCCCTGGCCGGGACAGATAATGAAAAACTGTTTTTT TRBJ1-4 once TRBV25-1 TRBD1
CASSELAGTANSPLHF TGTGCCAGCAGTGAATTAGCCGGGACAGCTAATTCACCCCTCCACTTT TRBJ1-6 once TRBV25-1 TRBD1
CASSQGRQETQYF TGTGCCAGCAGTCAGGGTCGCCAAGAGACCCAGTACTTC TRBJ2-5 - TRBV28 -
CASSPELAYYGYTF TGTGCCAGCAGCCCGGAGCTCGCTTACTATGGCTACACCTTC TRBJ1-2 - TRBV7-8 -
CASSLRGFGNQPQHF TGTGCCAGCAGCCTCCGGGGGTTTGGCAATCAGCCCCAGCATTTT TRBJ1-5 few TRBV28 -
CASSLIRQGFNEQFF TGTGCCAGCAGTTTAATCCGGCAGGGTTTCAATGAGCAGTTCTTC TRBJ2-1 - TRBV28 -
CAWDEEANTGELFF TGTGCCTGGGACGAGGAAGCGAACACCGGGGAGCTGTTTTTT TRBJ2-2 - TRBV30 -
CASSPGGVLYGAFF TGTGCCAGCAGCCCAGGGGGAGTCCTTTATGGGGCTTTCTTT TRBJ1-1 - TRBV11-2 TRBD1
CAARGNTIYF TGTGCCGCTCGGGGGAACACCATATATTTT TRBJ1-3 - TRBV28 -
CASSNVGAAKNIQYF TGTGCCAGTAGTAATGTGGGGGCGGCCAAAAACATTCAGTACTTC TRBJ2-4 - TRBV19 -
CASSQGTGPWQPQHF TGCGCCAGCAGCCAGGGGACAGGACCTTGGCAGCCCCAGCATTTT TRBJ1-5 few TRBV4-1 TRBD1
CAWNHPTGGNGYGYTF TGTGCCTGGAACCATCCCACAGGGGGCAACGGCTATGGCTACACCTTC TRBJ1-2 once TRBV30 TRBD1
CASKPTGWNSPLHF TGTGCCAGTAAGCCGACAGGGTGGAATTCACCCCTCCACTTT TRBJ1-6 - TRBV19 TRBD1
CASSLGRGYYGYTF TGTGCCAGCAGCTTAGGCAGGGGATACTATGGCTACACCTTC TRBJ1-2 - TRBV5-6 -
CATSRDRELNTEAFF TGTGCCACCAGCAGAGATAGAGAGTTGAACACTGAAGCTTTCTTT TRBJ1-1 - TRBV15 -
CASSEPASGRFSYEQYF TGCGCCAGCAGTGAGCCGGCTAGCGGGAGATTCTCCTACGAGCAGTACTTC TRBJ2-7 - TRBV10-2 TRBD2